Here is one TCR beta chain with its context. Its target is not known. The sample originates from a study of OX40 agonist ivuxolimab in advanced cancers. Looking at the study overall: Patients treated during dose escalation were battling hepatocellular carcinoma, melanoma, renal cell or head and neck cancer. Study-wide points: Clonal expansion among partial responders at 0.1-3.0 mg/kg ranked near the lowest.

The repertoire was sequenced with immunoSEQ multiplex PCR; TCRdb's copy has only in-frame clones and lacks some. The sample shows 45,000 to 60,000 clones, about 90% of them seen only once. CDR1 MNHEY and CDR2 SMNVEV come from the germline V gene (reference sequence). The CDR3 length is 13 residues. The germline V and J ends were trimmed by 6 bases and 5 bases, with 13 bases remaining between them. The TCR was taken from an adult with an advanced solid tumor such as melanoma, head and neck, liver or kidney cancer. The gene calls are TRBV27 and TRBJ1-2; D call uncertain. Sequences were derived from CD4+ or CD8+ T cells sorted from blood, sampled in a trial of the OX40 agonist ivuxolimab. Here the CDR3 reads CASSPTERYGYTF. CDR3 sequence (DNA): TGTGCCAGCAGCCCTACAGAAAGATATGGCTACACCTTC.